This T cell receptor (beta chain) was sequenced for a study of T cells after yellow fever vaccination. Study-wide points: The bulk population could contribute abundant contaminating clonotypes to FACS-sorted repertoires. Among primary-vaccination clones, most reappeared after the booster, at almost 98% for CD4 and approximately 88% for CD8.

Germline V CDR1 and CDR2: MNHEY, SVGAGI. The CDR3 sequence is 14 residues long. J lost 2 bases, V lost 4 bases, and 4 bases had no gene match. At least ten counts were recorded for this clonotype. The antigen remains undetermined. Using its own MiXCR run on the 5' RACE reads, TCRdb lists one record per CDR3 protein. The sample yields under 250,000 distinct CDR3 sequences, around 7% seen once. This receptor was obtained from a man aged 25 to 40 who received the YFV17D yellow fever vaccine. The chain recombines TRBV6-5 with TRBJ2-7; 8 bases map to TRBD1. The sequences come from CD4+ T cells sorted from PBMCs, collected 15 days after the yellow fever booster vaccination. CDR3 nucleotides: TGTGCCAGCAGTTGGGACAGGCCTCCCTACGAGCAGTACTTC. It translates to CASSWDRPPYEQYF.